Following are 32 T cell receptor beta chains from one sample sequenced in a study of shared clonotypes between healthy human individuals. Some clones are missing from TCRdb's copy, which holds only in-frame ones; the method was immunoSEQ multiplex PCR. The sample has about 490,000 clones, around 80% seen once; the top ten hold roughly 12%. The sample was PBMCs. These receptors were taken from a woman aged 40 to 55 in good health. Some clones in this sample may be carry-over from other donors' samples.

This chain joins TRBV2 and TRBJ2-2; 10 positions match TRBD2. The germline gives CDR1 SNHLY, CDR2 FYNNEI. The V gene end was trimmed by 2 bases and the J gene end by 3 bases; junction bases not matched to a gene: 0. This CDR3 has 15 amino acids. The CDR3 region is CASSELAGDTGELFF. DNA of the CDR3: TGTGCCAGCAGTGAACTAGCGGGGGACACCGGGGAGCTGTTTTTT. The whole variable domain, remainder taken from reference TRBV2 and TRBJ2-2, is EPEVTQTPSHQVTQMGQEVILRCVPISNHLYFYWYRQILGQKVEFLVSFYNNEISEKSEIFDDQFSVERPDGSNFTLKIRSTKLEDSAMYFCASSELAGDTGELFFGEGSRLTVL.

A note on this clone: A much more abundant neighbour one base away suggests this may be a read error. As the CDR3 is not closed by the conserved phenylalanine or tryptophan, this likely results from a read error. This sequence joins TRBV2 and TRBJ2-7, with D possibly TRBD1 on 5 matching bases. The CDR3 has 12 residues. V was cut by 2 bases and J by 4 bases, with 6 bases left in between. CDR1 is SNHLY, CDR2 FYNNEI, per germline. The CDR3 is CASSEQGYEQYL. For the CDR3, the DNA is TGTGCCAGCAGTGAACAGGGATACGAGCAGTACCTC.

The gene calls are TRBV5-1 and TRBJ2-2; D gene unclear. In germline, CDR1 is SGHRS, CDR2 YFSETQ. CDR3 size: 12 residues. With 6 bases removed from V and 6 bases from J, the gap between germline ends came to 9 bases. CDR3 sequence (DNA): TGCGCCAGCACCCTTCTCGCCGGGGAGCTGTTTTTT. Translated, it gives CASTLLAGELFF.

J is TRBJ2-3 and V is TRBV5-1, with D perhaps TRBD2 (5 bases). Germline CDR1 and CDR2: SGHRS and YFSETQ. CDR3 length equals 14 residues. V dropped 0 bases and J dropped 5 bases, with 10 bases sitting between them. CDR3 coding DNA: TGCGCCAGCAGCTTGGTCGGGGTACAAGATACGCAGTATTTT. Translated, it gives CASSLVGVQDTQYF. The full variable domain, completed using reference TRBV5-1 and TRBJ2-3, is KAGVTQTPRYLIKTRGQQVTLSCSPISGHRSVSWYQQTPGQGLQFLFEYFSETQRNKGNFPGRFSGRQFSNSRSEMNVSTLELGDSALYLCASSLVGVQDTQYFGPGTRLTVL.

Only a few counts were recorded for this clone. CDR3 DNA sequence: TGTGCCAGCAGCTTAGGAGCGGGGGCTGGCACAGATACGCAGTATTTT. Protein product: CASSLGAGAGTDTQYF. The V call is TRBV11-2, the J call TRBJ2-3; 8 bases fit TRBD2. The CDR3 has 16 amino acids. V trimming: 1 base; J trimming: 1 base; junction bases outside the gene matches: 4. Germline V lookup: CDR1 SGHAT, CDR2 FQNNGV.

There are a few counts of this clone. V usage is TRBV6-6 and J usage is TRBJ1-2, with D perhaps matching TRBD1 (5 bases). The CDR3 covers 13 residues. V shed 2 bases and J shed 8 bases, with 12 bases lying between them. Germline CDR1 and CDR2: MNHNY and SVGAGI (reference sequence). CDR3 DNA sequence: TGTGCCAGCAGTTACCAGGGTGAAGGCGGCTACACCTTC. Its translation: CASSYQGEGGYTF.

The J gene is TRBJ1-5, the V gene TRBV28, with no clear D. Germline CDR1 reads MDHEN; CDR2 reads SYDVKM. This CDR3 is built from 13 residues. Trimming stripped 8 bases from V and 3 bases from J, with 11 bases between. CDR3 loop: CASLDAVNQPQHF. The CDR3 bases are TGTGCCAGCTTAGATGCAGTCAATCAGCCCCAGCATTTT.

This chain links TRBV5-8 with TRBJ1-2; D is possibly TRBD1 (6 bases). The CDR3 extends over 13 amino acids. Germline V gives CDR1 SGHTS, CDR2 YDEGEE. The ends were cut back, 1 base at V and 4 bases at J, with 8 bases in the middle. In DNA, the CDR3 is TGTGCCAGCAGCTTGCGAGGGGGCTATGGCTACACCTTC. It yields the protein CASSLRGGYGYTF.

This chain joins TRBV5-5 and TRBJ1-5, with 7 bases identical to TRBD1. The germline CDR1 and CDR2 sequences are SGHKS and YYEKEE (reference sequence). The CDR3 consists of 14 residues. Trimming took 5 bases from V and 6 from J; bases not matched to a gene: 8. The CDR3 DNA sequence: TGTGCCAGCAGTACCAACAGGGGAGGTCAGCCCCAGCATTTT. This translates into CASSTNRGGQPQHF.

V usage is TRBV12-5 and J usage is TRBJ2-5; D is tentatively TRBD1 or TRBD2 (5 bases each). The CDR3 covers 13 residues. CDR1 and CDR2 (germline): LGHNT, FRNRAP. The germline V and J ends were trimmed by 6 bases and 5 bases, with 13 bases remaining between them. The DNA for the CDR3 is TGTGCTAGTGGGCCGGGACCCGGTGAGACCCAGTACTTC. Amino acid sequence: CASGPGPGETQYF.

V and J are TRBV4-3 and TRBJ1-2; 8 bases are shared with TRBD1. With 0 bases clipped from V and 9 bases from J, the junction kept 9 bases outside the gene matches. Germline loops: CDR1 LGHNA, CDR2 YSLEER. CDR3 length: 15 residues. CDR3 sequence reads: CASSQEWDRIDSYTF. CDR3 DNA sequence: TGCGCCAGCAGCCAAGAATGGGACAGGATCGATAGCTACACCTTC.

A note on this clone: The same CDR3 also results from other DNA sequences found in this sample. The chain has TRBV20-1 and TRBJ1-5; D remains unclear. CDR3 length: 11 amino acids. From germline, CDR1 is DFQATT and CDR2 SNEGSKA (reference sequence). V was pared by 1 base and J by 6 bases, with 4 bases between. CDR3 amino acids: CSARVGQPQHF. The CDR3 DNA follows: TGCAGTGCTAGAGTGGGTCAGCCCCAGCATTTT.

This sequence joins TRBV30 and TRBJ1-3; D is undetermined. V lost 5 bases, J lost 0 bases, and 8 bases lay in between. Germline V lookup: CDR1 GTSNPN, CDR2 SVGIG (reference sequence). CDR3 length: 13 amino acids. CDR3 amino acids: CAWEVNSGNTIYF. The CDR3 DNA sequence: TGTGCCTGGGAGGTAAACTCTGGAAACACCATATATTTT. The entire variable domain, with the rest obtained from reference TRBV30 and TRBJ1-3, is as follows: SQTIHQWPATLVQPVGSPLSLECTVEGTSNPNLYWYRQAAGRGLQLLFYSVGIGQISSEVPQNLSASRPQDRQFILSSKKLLLSDSGFYLCAWEVNSGNTIYFGEGSWLTVV.

V and J are TRBV5-5 and TRBJ1-2; D gene uncertain. The V and J ends lost 0 bases and 0 bases respectively, with 9 bases between them. Germline assignment: CDR1 SGHKS and CDR2 YYEKEE (reference sequence). This CDR3 is built from 15 residues. CDR3: CASSLAGPSNYGYTF. In DNA form, the CDR3 reads TGTGCCAGCAGCTTGGCCGGGCCTTCTAACTATGGCTACACCTTC.

The chain employs TRBV11-1 and TRBJ2-2, with D perhaps TRBD1 (6 bases). Germline V gene sequence: CDR1 SGHAT, CDR2 FQDESV (reference sequence). The CDR3 is 15 amino acids. Trimming stripped 3 bases from V and 6 bases from J, with 14 bases between. Written as DNA, the CDR3 is TGTGCCAGCAGCTTGGCCCGGCCAGGGGCCGGGGAGCTGTTTTTT. Its translation: CASSLARPGAGELFF.

The chain combines TRBV18 with TRBJ2-5; perhaps TRBD2 as D (5 bases). This CDR3 is built from 13 residues. Between the trimmed V and J ends, which lost 3 bases and 1 base, there was a span of 6 bases. CDR1 KGHSH and CDR2 LQKENI come from the germline V gene. CDR3 sequence reads: CASSPSAQETQYF. The DNA for the CDR3 is TGTGCCAGCTCACCTAGCGCCCAAGAGACCCAGTACTTC.

This clone has a count of ten or more. The identical CDR3 is also encoded by other nucleotide sequences in the sample. The gene calls are TRBV5-1 and TRBJ2-3, with TRBD1 matching 7 bases. V lost 0 bases, J lost 6 bases, and 4 bases stayed unmatched. The CDR3 covers 14 residues. Germline V gene data show CDR1 as SGHRS and CDR2 as YFSETQ. Written as DNA, the CDR3 is TGCGCCAGCAGCTTGGGACAGGGAGCGGATACGCAGTATTTT. Translated: CASSLGQGADTQYF.

The gene calls are TRBV4-3 and TRBJ2-7; TRBD2 agrees at 7 bases. V trimming: 4 bases; J trimming: 3 bases; junction bases outside the gene matches: 9. Germline V lookup: CDR1 LGHNA, CDR2 YSLEER. The CDR3 has 15 residues. CDR3 DNA: TGCGCCAGCAGCCCGCTGGCGGGAGCTCTCTACGAGCAGTACTTC. Translated, it gives CASSPLAGALYEQYF.

The chain is built from TRBV7-9 and TRBJ2-1; TRBD1 aligns across 8 bases. The CDR3 sequence is 15 residues long. Germline CDR1 and CDR2: SEHNR and FQNEAQ (reference sequence). The J segment lost 9 bases and the V segment lost 5 bases, leaving 12 bases of the junction unmatched. CDR3 residues: CASSTRAGGSREQFF. CDR3 DNA sequence: TGTGCCAGCAGCACCCGGGCAGGGGGCTCACGTGAGCAGTTCTTC.

This clone was seen only a few times. The chain employs TRBV10-3 and TRBJ1-3, with a tentative D call TRBD1 (5 bases). The CDR3 is made up of 17 amino acids. Trimming cost V 6 bases and J 0 bases, with 18 bases left between them. CDR1 and CDR2 from the germline V gene are ENHRY and SYGVKD. CDR3 bases: TGTGCCATCAGGGCCCTAACAGGTCCCGGCTCTGGAAACACCATATATTTT. It encodes CAIRALTGPGSGNTIYF.

This rearrangement joins TRBV7-6 to TRBJ2-7; TRBD1 matches at 7 bases. Trimming removed 5 bases from V and 6 bases from J; junction bases left unmatched: 10. Germline lookup yields CDR1 SGHVS and CDR2 FNYEAQ. The CDR3 extends over 14 amino acids. The CDR3 DNA reads TGTGCCAGCAGCGCGAGGGGGCAAAGGAGCGAGCAGTACTTC. It is translated as CASSARGQRSEQYF.

The chain couples TRBV9 to TRBJ2-1, with a possible D match to TRBD1 (6 bases). Trimming cost V 4 bases and J 3 bases, with 20 bases left between them. Germline-derived CDR1 and CDR2 are SGDLS and YYNGEE. This CDR3 spans 17 amino acids. CDR3 loop: CASSSRPSGQIYNEQFF. The CDR3 bases are TGTGCCAGCAGCTCACGCCCCTCGGGACAAATCTACAATGAGCAGTTCTTC. The full variable domain, in which reference TRBV9 and TRBJ2-1 provide the parts outside the CDR3, is DSGVTQTPKHLITATGQRVTLRCSPRSGDLSVYWYQQSLDQGLQFLIQYYNGEERAKGNILERFSAQQFPDLHSELNLSSLELGDSALYFCASSSRPSGQIYNEQFFGPGTRLTVL.

This sequence joins TRBV27 and TRBJ2-7; 11 bases are a match to TRBD1. The CDR3 length is 15 residues. V was pared by 6 bases and J by 2 bases, with 6 bases of the junction left unmatched. The germline CDR1 and CDR2 sequences are MNHEY and SMNVEV (reference sequence). CDR3 sequence: CASSLTGQGAYEQYF. The CDR3 nucleotides are TGTGCCAGCAGCCTAACGGGACAGGGGGCCTACGAGCAGTACTTC.

V is TRBV28 and J is TRBJ1-2; tentative D call: TRBD1 (6 bases). Germline CDR1 is MDHEN and CDR2 is SYDVKM. V was cut by 4 bases and J by 3 bases, with 12 bases left in between. CDR3 length equals 14 residues. The CDR3 here is CASSSAQGYYGYTF. The CDR3 DNA sequence: TGTGCCAGCAGTTCAGCACAGGGCTACTATGGCTACACCTTC.

The chain links TRBV9 to TRBJ1-3, with D tentatively TRBD1 (5 bases). This CDR3 is built from 16 residues. CDR1 is SGDLS and CDR2 is YYNGEE in the germline V gene. V was trimmed by 3 bases and J by 3 bases, leaving 16 bases between them. CDR3 sequence (DNA): TGTGCCAGCAGCGAGTTCCCCCGGGGGGATGGAAACACCATATATTTT. Protein product: CASSEFPRGDGNTIYF.

V gene TRBV7-2 combines with J gene TRBJ1-2; D call uncertain. This CDR3 is built from 15 residues. Germline CDR1 reads SGHTA; CDR2 reads FQGNSA. Trimming removed 5 bases from V and 4 bases from J, with 17 bases in between. CDR3 nucleotides: TGTGCCAGCAGCCGAGGTACCCGGACCCCCTATGGCTACACCTTC. This gives the protein CASSRGTRTPYGYTF. The entire variable domain, with the rest obtained from reference TRBV7-2 and TRBJ1-2, is as follows: GAGVSQSPSNKVTEKGKDVELRCDPISGHTALYWYRQSLGQGLEFLIYFQGNSAPDKSGLPSDRFSAERTGGSVSTLTIQRTQQEDSAVYLCASSRGTRTPYGYTFGSGTRLTVV.

The V gene is TRBV6-1, the J gene TRBJ2-5; D remains ambiguous. This CDR3 comprises 15 residues. The V gene lost 2 bases and the J gene lost 4 bases, with 14 bases spanning the gap. CDR1 and CDR2 from the germline V gene are MNHNS and SASEGT. The CDR3 bases are TGTGCCAGCAGTGAACAGGCGTGGTGGGGAGAGACCCAGTACTTC. As protein: CASSEQAWWGETQYF.

The J gene is TRBJ2-7, the V gene TRBV28; D possibly corresponds to TRBD1 (6 bases). Germline assignment: CDR1 MDHEN and CDR2 SYDVKM. This CDR3 region has 14 residues. The V gene lost 5 bases and the J gene lost 5 bases, with 16 bases spanning the gap. In DNA form, the CDR3 reads TGTGCCAGCAGTCAACAACTCAGGGGCGACGAGCAGTACTTC. Its translation: CASSQQLRGDEQYF.

The chain links TRBV11-3 to TRBJ2-3, with TRBD2 matching over 8 bases. The germline V gene encodes CDR1 SGHNT and CDR2 YENEEA. With 1 base clipped from V and 2 bases from J, the junction kept 8 bases outside the gene matches. This CDR3 has 17 residues. CDR3 residues: CASSLGGLAEHTDTQYF. CDR3 sequence (DNA): TGTGCCAGCAGCTTAGGAGGACTAGCCGAACACACAGATACGCAGTATTTT.

The sample holds a few counts of this clone. The V call is TRBV2, the J call TRBJ2-3; 7 bases match TRBD2. CDR3 size: 14 residues. Germline CDR1 and CDR2: SNHLY and FYNNEI. The J segment lost 6 bases and the V segment lost 4 bases, leaving 7 bases of the junction unmatched. For the CDR3, the DNA is TGTGCCAGCAGTGCCTCTCTCGGGGGGGATACGCAGTATTTT. Translating it yields CASSASLGGDTQYF. The full variable domain, in which reference TRBV2 and TRBJ2-3 provide the parts outside the CDR3, is EPEVTQTPSHQVTQMGQEVILRCVPISNHLYFYWYRQILGQKVEFLVSFYNNEISEKSEIFDDQFSVERPDGSNFTLKIRSTKLEDSAMYFCASSASLGGDTQYFGPGTRLTVL.

The CDR3 coding sequence is TGTGCCAGCTCTTCTAGCGGGAGAACGGCTGAGCAGTTCTTC. It specifies CASSSSGRTAEQFF. This rearrangement joins TRBV5-6 to TRBJ2-1, with 10 bases matching TRBD2. V dropped 7 bases and J dropped 9; count of bases not matched to a gene: 10. Germline assignment: CDR1 SGHDT and CDR2 YYEEEE. The CDR3 is 14 residues long.

The rearrangement joins TRBV25-1 to TRBJ1-2, with TRBD1 as a possible D gene (6 bases). CDR1 is MGHDK, CDR2 SYGVNS, per germline. The V gene lost 0 bases and the J gene lost 1 base, with 12 bases spanning the gap. The CDR3 contains 16 residues. The CDR3, as DNA: TGTGCCAGCAGTGAATATCTGGGGGGGCTTAACTATGGCTACACCTTC. It yields the protein CASSEYLGGLNYGYTF.